This T cell receptor (beta chain) was identified during a study of CD8 T cells in ankylosing spondylitis (dated by TCRdb to about 2017). Regarding the research as a whole: To find TCR variants linked to disease, the study profiled T cell receptor beta repertoires in ankylosing spondylitis patients and healthy donors. Peripheral blood was sampled, and synovial fluid was also collected from ankylosing spondylitis patients. In total, the full study cohort was made up of about 110 healthy donors and 20 to 25 ankylosing spondylitis patients. Here is what the overall study found, with its caveats: Some motif variants had previously been reported in the synovial fluid and blood of reactive arthritis patients, which suggests shared mechanisms of disease initiation. A CD8+ phenotype was shown by the disease-linked clones, which were found at relatively low frequencies in peripheral blood. Blood from ankylosing spondylitis patients appeared to be characterized by a TCR beta motif composed of 7 to 9 highly homologous amino acid variants. Significant enrichment of the disease-linked clones was reported in matched synovial fluid samples from ankylosing spondylitis patients.

TCRdb shows the sequencer as Illumina HiSeq 2500. Quantitative 5'-RACE with molecular barcodes was used to prepare TCR beta libraries. The original methods were these. To identify disease-linked TCR variants, a new computational method was used, one built on a probabilistic model of VDJ rearrangement. Clones were called with MiXCR by TCRdb after fastp trimmed the public reads at Q25, and only in-frame beta chains were retained. Each record represents a unique CDR3 protein, reported with the most common genes and DNA among its rows. Clone size and V and J calls follow TCRdb, not the original study. The sample contains approximately 300,000 distinct CDR3 sequences, 6.5% to 10% of them found a single time. The ten largest clones take up roughly 15% of the sample. For CDR1 and CDR2, the germline V gene (reference sequence) lists SGHAT and FQDESV. At the junction V is shortened by 0 bases and J by 4 bases; bases outside the gene matches: 5. Its CDR3 holds 16 amino acids, cysteine through phenylalanine. The retained sequence is limited to the CDR3, 48 bases, with the frame set at the first base.

Concerning this clonotype itself: Its antigen target is currently unknown. Per-base qualities were not stored, and no clone one base away is much larger.

The origin of this receptor is a male donor with ankylosing spondylitis. This chain is built from TRBV11-1 and TRBJ2-1, and 8 bases in between align with TRBD2. Sequenced: blood, either unsorted or a sorted T cell fraction (not recorded which). The encoded CDR3 is CASSLAGSGSYNEQFF. In nucleotide form, the sequence is TGTGCCAGCAGCTTAGCGGGAAGCGGGAGTTACAATGAGCAGTTCTTC.